This record covers a single T cell receptor (beta chain). CDR1 and CDR2 (germline): LNHNV, YYDKDF (reference sequence). V gave up 0 bases and J gave up 2 bases, with 8 bases separating them. This CDR3 is 15 amino acids long. Libraries were prepared by immunoSEQ multiplex PCR; TCRdb keeps only in-frame clonotypes and omits some of them. The repertoire consists of about 150,000 clones, with about 82% occurring once and the leading ten covering approximately 7%. The record originates from a study of blood T cell repertoires in COVID-19. Whole-study context: Samples taken during acute and convalescent COVID-19 were collected in the United States, Italy and Spain. PBMCs, B-cell-depleted T cells, or T cells were the source of the cDNA or gDNA that made up the material.

The chain carries TRBV15 and TRBJ1-3, with D maybe TRBD1 (5 bases). This sequence originates from a man aged 50 to 60 with active or convalescent COVID-19. Sequenced sample: peripheral blood. The CDR3 sequence is CATSRDTGTGNTIYF. The CDR3 region has the DNA TGTGCCACCAGCAGAGACACAGGAACTGGAAACACCATATATTTT.